A selection of T cell receptor beta chains follows, all from one sample in a study of OX40 agonist ivuxolimab in advanced cancers. Repertoires were generated with immunoSEQ multiplex PCR, while TCRdb's copy carries only in-frame clones and drops some. The table records some 70,000 clones, about 87% of them present only once. Source: CD4+ or CD8+ T cells sorted from blood, taken in a trial of the OX40 agonist ivuxolimab. Receptors were obtained from an adult with an advanced solid tumor such as melanoma, head and neck, liver or kidney cancer. The CDR3 runs from the conserved cysteine through the conserved F or W. Fields, in order: clone size, V gene, J gene, D gene, CDR3 protein, CDR3 DNA. D genes are given only for firm matches. Only some rows state a clone size, as once, few, many or a class for expanded clones.

NA,TRBV7-8,TRBJ2-7,TRBD2,CASSLRLTSGRAPSYEQYF,TGTGCCAGCAGCTTACGGCTGACTAGCGGGAGGGCACCCTCCTACGAGCAGTACTTC
NA,TRBV5-1,TRBJ2-3,NA,CASNQGSTDTQYF,TGCGCCAGCAATCAGGGGTCGACAGATACGCAGTATTTT
NA,TRBV5-1,TRBJ2-3,TRBD2,CASSAIGLAEPDTQYF,TGCGCCAGCAGCGCCATCGGACTAGCGGAGCCAGATACGCAGTATTTT
NA,TRBV2,TRBJ1-1,TRBD1,CASSRDRLTEAFF,TGTGCCAGCAGTCGGGACAGACTCACTGAAGCTTTCTTT
NA,TRBV19,TRBJ1-2,TRBD1,CASNHQGRQGLLF,TGTGCCAGTAATCATCAGGGTCGACAGGGCCTTCTCTTC
NA,TRBV6-6,TRBJ2-7,NA,CASSRRQDTYEQYF,TGTGCCAGCAGCCGCCGACAGGATACGTACGAGCAGTACTTC
NA,TRBV7-3,TRBJ2-7,TRBD1,CASSPQGDREQYF,TGTGCCAGCAGCCCACAGGGGGATCGCGAGCAGTACTTC
NA,TRBV18,TRBJ1-1,NA,CASSTDRNTEAFF,TGTGCCAGCTCAACGGACAGGAACACTGAAGCTTTCTTT
NA,TRBV28,TRBJ1-1,NA,CASSFPDSGGNTEAFF,TGTGCCAGCAGTTTTCCGGACAGCGGAGGGAACACTGAAGCTTTCTTT
NA,TRBV11-2,TRBJ2-2,NA,CASSEISGELFF,TGTGCCAGCAGCGAAATAAGCGGGGAGCTGTTTTTT
NA,TRBV2,TRBJ1-2,NA,CASSVDRIPYGYTF,TGTGCCAGCAGTGTCGACAGGATCCCCTATGGCTACACCTTC
once,TRBV11-2,TRBJ2-7,TRBD1,CASSLGQEAFYEQYF,TGTGCCAGCAGCCTCGGACAGGAAGCATTCTACGAGCAGTACTTC
NA,TRBV4-1,TRBJ2-7,TRBD1,CASSLRTGDRSLAEQYF,TGCGCCAGCAGCCTTCGGACAGGGGATAGGTCGTTGGCCGAGCAGTACTTC
NA,TRBV18,TRBJ1-2,TRBD1,CASSLPGTGVIDYGYTF,TGTGCCAGCTCACTCCCCGGGACAGGGGTGATCGACTATGGCTACACCTTC
NA,TRBV9,TRBJ2-1,NA,CASSPRRQTYNEQFF,TGTGCCAGCAGCCCCCGGAGGCAGACCTACAATGAGCAGTTCTTC
NA,TRBV11-3,TRBJ2-2,NA,CASSNLRDPGELFF,TGTGCCAGCAGCAATTTAAGGGACCCCGGGGAGCTGTTTTTT
NA,TRBV4-2,TRBJ2-1,TRBD2,CASSKKTSGVSEQFF,TGTGCCAGCAGCAAAAAGACTAGCGGGGTTAGTGAGCAGTTCTTC
NA,TRBV6-1,TRBJ1-5,NA,CASSFSDQPQHF,TGTGCCAGCAGCTTCAGTGATCAGCCCCAGCATTTT
NA,TRBV19,TRBJ2-6,NA,CASSIDRAGVRSGANVLTF,TGTGCCAGTAGTATAGATCGGGCAGGGGTGAGATCTGGGGCCAACGTCCTGACTTTC
NA,TRBV18,TRBJ2-7,TRBD2,CASSLPGLNYEQYF,TGTGCCAGCTCACTCCCGGGACTAAACTACGAGCAGTACTTC
NA,TRBV29-1,TRBJ2-3,TRBD1,CSVIYYRGQLVEDTQYF,TGCAGCGTGATATATTACAGGGGGCAATTAGTTGAAGATACGCAGTATTTT
NA,TRBV19,TRBJ1-1,NA,CASSISWDTEAFF,TGTGCCAGTAGTATATCGTGGGACACTGAAGCTTTCTTT
NA,TRBV4-1,TRBJ1-2,NA,CASSPPGFLGGYTF,TGCGCCAGCAGCCCCCCCGGGTTCCTGGGTGGCTACACCTTC
NA,TRBV2,TRBJ2-3,NA,CASSEAAGWTDTQYF,TGTGCCAGCAGTGAAGCGGCGGGATGGACAGATACGCAGTATTTT
NA,TRBV2,TRBJ2-2,TRBD2,CASSPTLGLARNTGELFF,TGTGCCAGCAGTCCTACGCTAGGACTAGCGAGGAACACCGGGGAGCTGTTTTTT
NA,TRBV28,TRBJ1-1,TRBD1,CASSTATGARMNTEAFF,TGTGCCAGCAGTACCGCGACAGGGGCCCGCATGAACACTGAAGCTTTCTTT
NA,TRBV19,TRBJ2-7,NA,CASSIEPGETYEQYF,TGTGCCAGTAGTATCGAGCCAGGAGAGACCTACGAGCAGTACTTC
NA,TRBV5-4,TRBJ2-7,TRBD2,CASSWVRGGEQYF,TGTGCCAGCAGCTGGGTTCGGGGGGGCGAGCAGTACTTC
NA,TRBV6-6,TRBJ2-1,TRBD1,CASSPSGQGGTEQFF,TGTGCCAGCAGTCCATCCGGACAGGGAGGTACTGAGCAGTTCTTC
NA,TRBV2,TRBJ1-5,NA,CASGATWSNQPQHF,TGTGCCAGCGGCGCCACTTGGAGCAATCAGCCCCAGCATTTT
NA,TRBV7-2,TRBJ1-1,NA,CASSLWTDYTEAFF,TGTGCCAGCAGCTTATGGACGGATTATACTGAAGCTTTCTTT
NA,TRBV18,TRBJ2-5,TRBD2,CASSPNQAAGATGETQYF,TGTGCCAGCTCACCAAATCAGGCAGCGGGGGCCACAGGGGAGACCCAGTACTTC
NA,TRBV28,TRBJ1-4,NA,CASSLGGTDEKLFF,TGTGCCAGCAGTTTAGGGGGCACGGATGAAAAACTGTTTTTT
NA,TRBV5-1,TRBJ1-5,TRBD1,CASSADRGGPYSNQPQHF,TGCGCCAGCAGCGCCGACAGGGGAGGGCCTTATAGCAATCAGCCCCAGCATTTT
NA,TRBV7-2,TRBJ2-3,TRBD2,CASSPRLAGGITDTQYF,TGTGCCAGCAGCCCTCGACTAGCGGGAGGGATCACAGATACGCAGTATTTT
NA,TRBV9,TRBJ2-6,NA,CASSVVPDVESGANVLTF,TGTGCCAGCAGCGTAGTTCCGGATGTCGAATCTGGGGCCAACGTCCTGACTTTC
NA,TRBV2,TRBJ1-3,NA,CASSGGYSGNTIYF,TGTGCCAGCAGTGGTGGCTACTCTGGAAACACCATATATTTT
NA,TRBV6-1,TRBJ2-7,NA,CASSESAGSAYTYEQYF,TGTGCCAGCAGTGAAAGCGCGGGCAGCGCCTATACGTACGAGCAGTACTTC
NA,TRBV28,TRBJ1-1,NA,CASSLNRGLRGPTEAFF,TGTGCCAGCAGTTTAAATAGGGGCTTACGGGGTCCCACTGAAGCTTTCTTT
NA,TRBV5-4,TRBJ1-2,TRBD1,CASSSPGGADYGYTF,TGTGCCAGCAGCTCACCAGGGGGCGCGGACTATGGCTACACCTTC
NA,TRBV18,TRBJ2-7,NA,CASSPPGVGSRVEQYF,TGTGCCAGCTCCCCTCCGGGTGTTGGCAGTCGAGTCGAGCAGTACTTC
NA,TRBV5-1,TRBJ2-3,TRBD2,CASSSPWGGRTDTQYF,TGCGCCAGCAGCTCCCCGTGGGGCGGGAGAACAGATACGCAGTATTTT
NA,TRBV30,TRBJ2-3,NA,CAWSFGYTQYF,TGTGCCTGGAGTTTCGGATATACGCAGTATTTT
NA,TRBV18,TRBJ2-6,TRBD1,CASSPGTVGANVLTF,TGTGCCAGCTCACCAGGGACAGTTGGGGCCAACGTCCTGACTTTC
NA,TRBV28,TRBJ1-4,NA,CASSRGSLNEKLFF,TGTGCCAGCAGCCGGGGCAGCCTTAATGAAAAACTGTTTTTT
NA,TRBV7-8,TRBJ2-1,NA,CASSFGLGDYNEQFF,TGTGCCAGCAGCTTTGGTCTAGGGGACTACAATGAGCAGTTCTTC
NA,TRBV28,TRBJ2-7,NA,CASSGAGEYF,TGTGCCAGCAGTGGGGCAGGCGAGTACTTC
once,TRBV15,TRBJ1-4,TRBD1,CATSRRDRGTTNEKLFF,TGTGCCACCAGCAGGCGGGACAGGGGGACAACTAATGAAAAACTGTTTTTT
NA,TRBV6-1,TRBJ1-1,NA,CASSERGGAFF,TGTGCCAGCAGTGAAAGGGGAGGGGCTTTCTTT
NA,TRBV7-2,TRBJ2-5,NA,CASSLVTGAETQYF,TGTGCCAGCAGCTTAGTAACAGGCGCAGAGACCCAGTACTTC
NA,TRBV9,TRBJ1-1,NA,CASTGMKDSGRTEAFF,TGTGCCAGCACCGGGATGAAGGACAGCGGTAGGACTGAAGCTTTCTTT
few,TRBV10-3,TRBJ1-2,NA,CATKQGDYGYTF,TGTGCCACAAAACAGGGCGACTATGGCTACACCTTC
NA,TRBV5-1,TRBJ2-5,NA,CASSLGGGETQYF,TGCGCCAGCAGCTTGGGCGGCGGGGAGACCCAGTACTTC
once,TRBV28,TRBJ1-5,NA,CASSLDRGKNQPQHF,TGTGCCAGCAGTTTAGACAGAGGGAAAAATCAGCCCCAGCATTTT
NA,TRBV4-1,TRBJ1-1,NA,CASSQFTLNTEAFF,TGCGCCAGCAGCCAGTTTACCCTGAACACTGAAGCTTTCTTT
NA,TRBV7-9,TRBJ2-3,NA,CASSLSLRGTDTQYF,TGTGCCAGCAGCCTCTCCCTCAGGGGCACAGATACGCAGTATTTT
NA,TRBV18,TRBJ2-3,TRBD1,CASSPPQGDTDTQYF,TGTGCCAGCTCACCACCCCAGGGGGATACAGATACGCAGTATTTT
once,TRBV5-8,TRBJ1-2,NA,CASSLGRGMDYGYTF,TGTGCCAGCAGCTTGGGCAGGGGAATGGACTATGGCTACACCTTC